These 10 T cell receptor beta chains originate from one sample sequenced in a study of blood T cells in healthy people across ages. PCR was performed a second time for about 6 to 12 cycles using a sample-barcoded 5' primer and a J-beta primer mix. In TCRdb, the 5' RACE reads were re-called with MiXCR into one record per CDR3 protein. Among approximately 800,000 distinct CDR3 sequences listed, more than 50% were seen once. Sample: blood. These receptors were collected from a middle-aged man in good health.

The rearrangement joins TRBV27 to TRBJ1-2; 9 nucleotides line up with TRBD1. J gave up 4 bases and V 5 bases, and 8 bases lay outside the gene matches. CDR1 is MNHEY, CDR2 SMNVEV, per germline (reference sequence). The CDR3 consists of 15 residues. CDR3 region: CASSGPGQGVYGYTF. DNA for the CDR3: TGTGCCAGCAGTGGACCGGGACAGGGAGTCTATGGCTACACCTTC.

This clonotype was counted a single time. This chain connects TRBV20-1 to TRBJ2-1, with 7 bases fitting TRBD2. Germline lookup yields CDR1 DFQATT and CDR2 SNEGSKA (reference sequence). V dropped 5 bases and J dropped 9; count of bases not matched to a gene: 4. The CDR3 has 11 amino acids. CDR3 nucleotide sequence: TGCAGTGCTCGACTAGCCGTTGAGCAGTTCTTC. This codes for CSARLAVEQFF.

This chain connects TRBV6-2 or TRBV6-3 to TRBJ2-1; 11 nucleotides agree with TRBD1. The V segment lost 8 bases and the J segment 6 bases; nucleotides outside the gene matches: 9. The CDR3 runs to 15 residues. Per germline, CDR1 MNHEY and CDR2 SVGEGT. The CDR3 DNA reads as TGTGCCAGCGGGGGGTGGGGACAGGGGGTCAATGAGCAGTTCTTC. Translated: CASGGWGQGVNEQFF.

This sequence joins TRBV6-1 and TRBJ2-5; maybe TRBD2 (6 bases). V dropped 7 bases and J dropped 4 bases, with 16 bases sitting between them. CDR3 length: 14 amino acids. Per germline, CDR1 MNHNS and CDR2 SASEGT. In DNA form, the CDR3 reads TGTGCCAGCACCTCGGGGGTGGTACCAGAGACCCAGTACTTC. Its protein is CASTSGVVPETQYF.

The J gene is TRBJ2-3, the V gene TRBV12-3 or TRBV12-4; possibly TRBD1 for D (5 bases). This CDR3 spans 15 amino acids. With 6 bases removed from V and 3 bases from J, the gap between germline ends came to 16 bases. The chain's CDR3 is CASSSLDISTDTQYF. DNA of the CDR3: TGTGCCAGCAGCTCTCTGGACATTTCTACAGATACGCAGTATTTT.

This clonotype has more than one count but fewer than ten. V usage is TRBV20-1 and J usage is TRBJ2-3; TRBD1 is a possible D gene (5 bases). Germline CDR1 and CDR2: DFQATT and SNEGSKA (reference sequence). Trimming took 6 bases from V and 2 from J, leaving 21 bases between them. This CDR3 is built from 16 residues. The CDR3 DNA reads as TGCAGTGCCAACGATCGACAGAACCACTACACAGATACGCAGTATTTT. This gives the protein CSANDRQNHYTDTQYF.

This clonotype has a handful of counts. The chain has TRBV9 and TRBJ2-5; D is possibly TRBD2 (7 bases). This CDR3 region has 14 residues. Germline CDR1 reads SGDLS; CDR2 reads YYNGEE. V shed 9 bases and J shed 3 bases, with 18 bases lying between them. The CDR3 DNA follows: TGTGCCACTGCGAGGGGGGGCGACGAAGAGACCCAGTACTTC. Amino acid sequence: CATARGGDEETQYF. Combining the CDR3 with reference TRBV9 and TRBJ2-5 gives the whole variable domain DSGVTQTPKHLITATGQRVTLRCSPRSGDLSVYWYQQSLDQGLQFLIQYYNGEERAKGNILERFSAQQFPDLHSELNLSSLELGDSALYFCATARGGDEETQYFGPGTRLLVL.

This clonotype was counted a few times. The V gene is TRBV20-1, the J gene TRBJ1-2; D is ambiguous. The CDR3 runs 14 residues. Deletions cut 5 bases from V and 1 base from J, with 14 bases between. The germline CDR1 and CDR2 sequences are DFQATT and SNEGSKA (reference sequence). CDR3 protein: CSAFGQAFNYGYTF. DNA of the CDR3: TGCAGTGCTTTTGGGCAGGCGTTTAACTATGGCTACACCTTC.

The CDR3 region has the DNA TGTGCCAGCAGCTTATTTGGGGCAGGGATGAACACTGAAGCTTTCTTT. Its protein product is CASSLFGAGMNTEAFF. This chain uses TRBV7-9 with TRBJ1-1; D perhaps matches TRBD1 (5 bases). There are 16 residues in the CDR3. Trimming took 2 bases from V and 0 from J, leaving 13 bases between them. Germline CDR1 SEHNR, CDR2 FQNEAQ (reference sequence).

This clonotype appeared once. This rearrangement joins TRBV7-6 to TRBJ1-2; 8 nucleotides line up with TRBD1. The trim removed 5 bases at V and 8 bases at J, leaving 19 bases unmatched. The CDR3 totals 17 residues. Germline lookup yields CDR1 SGHVS and CDR2 FNYEAQ. The CDR3 here is CASSQHPGTGPTPGYTF. In nucleotides, the CDR3 is TGTGCCAGCAGCCAACACCCCGGGACAGGCCCGACGCCCGGCTACACCTTC.